Following are 23 T cell receptor beta chains from one sample sequenced in a study of regulatory T cells in long-lasting Graves disease. Noted time point: newly diagnosed GD, antithyroid drugs for less than 3 months. With RNA extracted from PBMCs as input, the TCR library was made. Sequencing libraries for TCR beta were prepared with iRepertoire HTBI primers and Arm-PCR of CDR3 regions. TCRdb recomputed calls from the multiplex PCR reads with MiXCR, one row per CDR3 protein. The sample holds roughly 350,000 distinct CDR3 sequences; over 15% are singletons and the top ten take 25% to 30%. This sample was also put to use in a study of T cells in Graves' hyperthyroidism and ophthalmopathy.

Specimen: peripheral blood mononuclear cells (PBMCs), collected at new diagnosis, from a patient treated with antithyroid drugs. Every receptor here comes from a man aged 35-49 years with Graves disease.

This clonotype was observed a few times. The V gene is TRBV27, the J gene TRBJ1-6; possibly TRBD1 for D (6 bases). CDR3 length equals 15 residues. Per the germline V gene, CDR1 is MNHEY and CDR2 is SMNVEV (reference sequence). Trimming pared 3 bases from V and 6 bases from J, leaving 12 bases between. CDR3 region: CASSFDKQGNSPLHF. For the CDR3, the DNA is TGTGCCAGCAGTTTTGATAAACAGGGTAATTCACCCCTCCACTTT.

As for this clonotype: This likely came from a read error, as a far larger clone is one base away. The chain couples TRBV12-3 or TRBV12-4 to TRBJ2-2; 10 bases line up with TRBD1. The trim removed 5 bases at V and 5 bases at J, leaving 2 bases unmatched. CDR3 length equals 14 residues. CDR3 sequence (DNA): TGTGCCAGCAGTCGGGGACAGGGGACCGGGGAGCTGTTTTTT. Its protein product is CASSRGQGTGELFF.

There are many counts of this clonotype. The V gene is TRBV20-1, the J gene TRBJ2-1; 8 nucleotides agree with TRBD1. Germline CDR1 reads DFQATT; CDR2 reads SNEGSKA (reference sequence). Losses at the gene ends were 5 bases for V and 6 bases for J; bases not matched to a gene: 3. CDR3 length: 12 residues. In DNA, the CDR3 is TGCAGTGCTGGACAGGGCGGCAATGAGCAGTTCTTC. It is translated as CSAGQGGNEQFF.

The chain has TRBV29-1 and TRBJ2-4, with D perhaps matching TRBD2 (5 bases). V was cut by 2 bases and J by 5 bases, with 13 bases left in between. This CDR3 spans 14 amino acids. Germline CDR1 and CDR2: SQVTM and ANQGSEA. CDR3 protein: CSVEMGVSQNIQYF. The CDR3 region has the DNA TGCAGCGTTGAAATGGGAGTGAGTCAAAACATTCAGTACTTC.

This clonotype was seen repeatedly, ten times or more. This chain connects TRBV11-2 to TRBJ2-3, with no clear D. The CDR3 runs to 13 residues. V shed 7 bases and J shed 12 bases, with 20 bases lying between them. CDR1 is SGHAT, CDR2 FQNNGV, per germline. CDR3 loop: CASTYTRADGQYF. CDR3 nucleotides: TGTGCCAGCACTTATACCCGGGCGGACGGCCAGTATTTT.

This rearrangement joins TRBV10-3 to TRBJ2-1; D is possibly TRBD2 (6 bases). Germline V CDR1 and CDR2: ENHRY, SYGVKD. The CDR3 length is 13 residues. V was shortened by 6 bases and J by 9 bases, with 15 bases between the two germline ends. The CDR3 DNA follows: TGTGCCATCAGCGGCCAAGTGCGGGGTGAGCAGTTCTTC. Its translation is CAISGQVRGEQFF.

This clonotype has a count of ten or more. The chain recombines TRBV5-1 with TRBJ1-1, with D possibly matching TRBD1 (5 bases). Trimming stripped 4 bases from V and 6 bases from J, with 22 bases between. The CDR3 loop spans 16 amino acids. Per the germline V gene, CDR1 is SGHRS and CDR2 is YFSETQ. In DNA, the CDR3 is TGCGCCAGCAGCCGGGTTGAAGTCTTGATGGGGGCTGAAGCTTTCTTT. It encodes CASSRVEVLMGAEAFF.

In its sample, this clonotype was seen a few times. This chain connects TRBV3-1 to TRBJ2-2; 13 nucleotides match TRBD2. V lost 0 bases to trimming and J lost 6 bases; unmatched junction nucleotides: 7. The CDR3 covers 18 residues. The germline gives CDR1 LGHDT, CDR2 YNNKEL (reference sequence). The CDR3 region is CASSQERLAGGPAGELFF. In nucleotides, the CDR3 is TGTGCCAGCAGCCAAGAGAGACTAGCGGGGGGCCCTGCCGGGGAGCTGTTTTTT.

This clonotype came up many times. The CDR3 here is CAWSTLRTQYF. The CDR3 coding sequence is TGTGCCTGGAGTACCCTAAGGACCCAGTACTTC. The chain links TRBV30 to TRBJ2-5; D is uncertain. Germline V CDR1 and CDR2: GTSNPN, SVGIG (reference sequence). This CDR3 has 11 amino acids. The V end was cut by 2 bases, the J end by 7 bases, with 8 bases between.

V usage is TRBV27 and J usage is TRBJ1-4; TRBD1 is a possible D gene (5 bases). This CDR3 region has 15 residues. Germline values: CDR1 MNHEY, CDR2 SMNVEV (reference sequence). Trimming removed 1 base at V and 6 bases at J, with 12 bases between. The CDR3 DNA reads as TGTGCCAGCAGTTTATTTAGGGGAGGGGATGAAAAACTGTTTTTT. Translated: CASSLFRGGDEKLFF. Supplemented by reference TRBV27 and TRBJ1-4, the full variable domain reads EAQVTQNPRYLITVTGKKLTVTCSQNMNHEYMSWYRQDPGLGLRQIYYSMNVEVTDKGDVPEGYKVSRKEKRNFPLILESPSPNQTSLYFCASSLFRGGDEKLFFGSGTQLSVL.

This sequence joins TRBV11-2 and TRBJ1-2; 7 bases map to TRBD1. V lost 0 bases and J lost 4; bases outside the gene matches: 5. Germline CDR1 is SGHAT and CDR2 is FQNNGV. The CDR3 totals 15 residues. The CDR3: CASSLDQGDSYGYTF. CDR3 nucleotides: TGTGCCAGCAGCTTAGATCAAGGGGACAGCTATGGCTACACCTTC. Full variable domain (remainder filled in from reference TRBV11-2 and TRBJ1-2): EAGVAQSPRYKIIEKRQSVAFWCNPISGHATLYWYQQILGQGPKLLIQFQNNGVVDDSQLPKDRFSAERLKGVDSTLKIQPAKLEDSAVYLCASSLDQGDSYGYTFGSGTRLTVV.

This clonotype was detected ten times or more. The chain carries TRBV7-6 and TRBJ2-1, with TRBD1 identical over 8 bases. The CDR3 covers 18 residues. Trimming at V came to 2 bases and at J to 5 bases, leaving 14 bases not matched to a gene. Germline V gene data show CDR1 as SGHVS and CDR2 as FNYEAQ. CDR3 in amino acids: CASSLLLETGANNNEQFF. The CDR3 DNA follows: TGTGCCAGCAGCTTATTATTGGAGACAGGGGCGAACAACAATGAGCAGTTCTTC.

V gene TRBV5-1 combines with J gene TRBJ2-3, with D possibly being TRBD1 (6 bases). The CDR3 is 15 residues long. Germline V lookup: CDR1 SGHRS, CDR2 YFSETQ. The V and J ends lost 1 base and 4 bases respectively, with 13 bases between them. The CDR3 sequence: CASSLPQGGADTQYF. The CDR3 DNA reads TGCGCCAGCAGCTTGCCACAGGGCGGCGCAGATACGCAGTATTTT.

The genes are TRBV29-1 and TRBJ2-1; 7 positions agree with TRBD1. This CDR3 spans 14 amino acids. Trimming took 4 bases from V and 0 from J; bases not matched to a gene: 3. The germline V gene has CDR1 SQVTM and CDR2 ANQGSEA. DNA for the CDR3: TGCAGCGTTGGCCGGGACAGCTCCTACAATGAGCAGTTCTTC. This encodes CSVGRDSSYNEQFF.

This clonotype was recorded a few times. The rearrangement joins TRBV7-9 to TRBJ2-2; no clear D. From germline, CDR1 is SEHNR and CDR2 FQNEAQ (reference sequence). Between the trimmed V and J ends, which lost 5 bases and 4 bases, there was a span of 8 bases. The CDR3 totals 13 residues. CDR3 sequence: CASSPLGTGELFF. In DNA, the CDR3 is TGTGCCAGCAGCCCCCTAGGCACCGGGGAGCTGTTTTTT.

CDR3: CASSGNSLESTEAFF. Written as DNA, the CDR3 is TGTGCCAGCAGCGGAAACAGTCTCGAGAGCACTGAAGCTTTCTTT. The chain recombines TRBV9 with TRBJ1-1; D is undetermined. Germline CDR1 and CDR2: SGDLS and YYNGEE. With 3 bases removed from V and 4 bases from J, the gap between germline ends came to 16 bases. The CDR3 loop spans 15 amino acids.

The chain joins TRBV7-9 to TRBJ2-3; the D gene is possibly TRBD2 (8 bases). Germline V gene data show CDR1 as SEHNR and CDR2 as FQNEAQ (reference sequence). Deletions cut 5 bases from V and 2 bases from J, with 20 bases between. The CDR3 runs 17 residues. DNA for the CDR3: TGTGCCAGCAGCCCGGGAGGGACGACAGGGTTCACAGATACGCAGTATTTT. Translation: CASSPGGTTGFTDTQYF.

This clonotype has only a few counts. The V call is TRBV20-1, the J call TRBJ1-5; D not certain. V was pared by 2 bases and J by 4 bases, with 9 bases between. CDR1 is DFQATT, CDR2 SNEGSKA, per germline (reference sequence). The CDR3 is 13 residues long. The CDR3 loop reads CSARLGKNQPQHF. In nucleotides, the CDR3 is TGCAGTGCTAGATTAGGGAAAAATCAGCCCCAGCATTTT.

Remarks on this clonotype: Possible read error: a much larger clone is one base away. Lacking the conserved final phenylalanine or tryptophan, this CDR3 likely reflects a read error. The chain joins TRBV24-1 to TRBJ2-3; 15 bases match TRBD2. The CDR3 consists of 20 residues. V was pared by 3 bases and J by 0 bases, with 9 bases of the junction left unmatched. Germline-derived CDR1 and CDR2 are KGHDR and SFDVKD. CDR3 in DNA: TGTGCCACCAGTGATGCAGGGACTAGCGGGGGGCCAGGTAGCACAGATACGCAGTATATT. Protein sequence: CATSDAGTSGGPGSTDTQYI.

The chain couples TRBV7-3 to TRBJ1-1; D is ambiguous. Trimming shortened V by 5 bases and J by 6 bases, and 13 bases separated the two germline ends. This CDR3 contains 13 residues. Per germline, CDR1 SGHTA and CDR2 FQGTGA. The CDR3 DNA reads TGTGCCAGCAGCCAACTATCGAAGGCTGAAGCTTTCTTT. Amino acids: CASSQLSKAEAFF.

This clonotype was seen many times. The chain combines TRBV6-2 or TRBV6-3 with TRBJ2-3; TRBD2 is a possible D gene (5 bases). Trimming left V 5 bases short and J 2 bases short, with 11 bases between. Germline CDR1 is MNHEY and CDR2 is SVGEGT. This CDR3 is 14 amino acids long. CDR3 sequence reads: CASSGLDITDTQYF. CDR3 sequence (DNA): TGTGCCAGCAGTGGACTCGACATCACAGATACGCAGTATTTT.

This clonotype was detected a few times. The chain carries TRBV4-2 and TRBJ1-1, with 7 nucleotides matching TRBD1. V dropped 3 bases and J dropped 5; count of bases not matched to a gene: 9. CDR1 LGHNA and CDR2 YNFKEQ come from the germline V gene. The CDR3 covers 15 residues. CDR3 DNA: TGTGCCAGCAGCCAGCAACCGGGACAGATAACTGAAGCTTTCTTT. Translating it yields CASSQQPGQITEAFF.

This clonotype occurred many times. V is TRBV30 and J is TRBJ1-5; D gene ambiguous. V was pared by 0 bases and J by 1 base, with 7 bases between. CDR3 length: 14 residues. The germline CDR1 and CDR2 sequences are GTSNPN and SVGIG (reference sequence). The CDR3 here is CAWSVMTSNQPQHF. CDR3 DNA: TGTGCCTGGAGTGTCATGACAAGCAATCAGCCCCAGCATTTT.